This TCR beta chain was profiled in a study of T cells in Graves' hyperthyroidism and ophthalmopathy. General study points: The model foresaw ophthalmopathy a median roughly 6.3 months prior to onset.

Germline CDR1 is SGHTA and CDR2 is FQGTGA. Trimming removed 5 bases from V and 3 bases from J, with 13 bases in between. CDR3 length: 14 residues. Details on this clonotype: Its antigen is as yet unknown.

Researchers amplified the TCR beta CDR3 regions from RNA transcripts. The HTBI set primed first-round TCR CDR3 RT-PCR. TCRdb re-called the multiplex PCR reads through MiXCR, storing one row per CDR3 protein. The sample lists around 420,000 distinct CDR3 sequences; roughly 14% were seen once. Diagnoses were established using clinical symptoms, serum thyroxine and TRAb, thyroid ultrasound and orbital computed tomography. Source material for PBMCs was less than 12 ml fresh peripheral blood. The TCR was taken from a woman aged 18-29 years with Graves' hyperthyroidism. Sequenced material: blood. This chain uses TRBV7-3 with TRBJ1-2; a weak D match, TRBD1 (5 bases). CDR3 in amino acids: CASSPGGADYGYTF. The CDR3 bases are TGTGCCAGCAGCCCCGGCGGGGCAGACTATGGCTACACCTTC.